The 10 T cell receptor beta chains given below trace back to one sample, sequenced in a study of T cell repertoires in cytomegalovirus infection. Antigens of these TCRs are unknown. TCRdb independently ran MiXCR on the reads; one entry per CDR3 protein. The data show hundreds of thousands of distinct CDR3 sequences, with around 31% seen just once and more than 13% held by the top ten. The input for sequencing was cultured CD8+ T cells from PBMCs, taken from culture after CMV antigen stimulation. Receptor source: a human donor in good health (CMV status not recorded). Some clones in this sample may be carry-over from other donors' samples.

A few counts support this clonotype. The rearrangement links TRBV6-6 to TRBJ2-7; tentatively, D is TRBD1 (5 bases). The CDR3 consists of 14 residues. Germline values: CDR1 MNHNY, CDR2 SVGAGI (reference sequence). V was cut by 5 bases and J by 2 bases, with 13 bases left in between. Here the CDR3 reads CASSTRGIAYEQYF. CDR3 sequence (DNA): TGTGCCAGCAGTACAAGGGGAATCGCCTACGAGCAGTACTTC.

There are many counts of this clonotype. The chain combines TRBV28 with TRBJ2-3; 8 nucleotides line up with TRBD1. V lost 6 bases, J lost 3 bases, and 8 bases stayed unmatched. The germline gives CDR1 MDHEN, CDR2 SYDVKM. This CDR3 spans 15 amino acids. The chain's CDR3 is CASSEDRDNTDTQYF. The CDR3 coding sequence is TGTGCCAGCAGCGAGGACAGGGATAATACAGATACGCAGTATTTT.

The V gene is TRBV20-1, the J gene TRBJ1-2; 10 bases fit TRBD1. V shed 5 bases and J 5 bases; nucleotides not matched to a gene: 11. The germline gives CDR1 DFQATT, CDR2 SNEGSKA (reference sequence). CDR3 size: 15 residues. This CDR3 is CSAAGQGPEGYGYTF. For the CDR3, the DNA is TGCAGTGCTGCGGGACAGGGGCCGGAGGGGTATGGCTACACCTTC.

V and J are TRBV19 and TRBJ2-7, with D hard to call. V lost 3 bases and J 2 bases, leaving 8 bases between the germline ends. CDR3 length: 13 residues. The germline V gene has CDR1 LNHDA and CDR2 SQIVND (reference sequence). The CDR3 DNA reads TGTGCCAGTAGTATGGTCTTCCCCTACGAGCAGTACTTC. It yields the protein CASSMVFPYEQYF.

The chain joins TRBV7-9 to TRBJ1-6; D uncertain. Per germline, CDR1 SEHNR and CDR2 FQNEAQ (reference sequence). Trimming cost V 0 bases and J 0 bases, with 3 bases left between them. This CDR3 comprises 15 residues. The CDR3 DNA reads TGTGCCAGCAGCTTAGCCCACTCCTATAATTCACCCCTCCACTTT. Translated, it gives CASSLAHSYNSPLHF.

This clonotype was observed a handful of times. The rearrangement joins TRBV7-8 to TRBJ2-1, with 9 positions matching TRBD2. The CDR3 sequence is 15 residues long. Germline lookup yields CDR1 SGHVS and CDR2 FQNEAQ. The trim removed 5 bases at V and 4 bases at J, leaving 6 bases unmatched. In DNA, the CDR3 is TGTGCCAGCAGCGTTAGCGGGGGCCAGTACAATGAGCAGTTCTTC. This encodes CASSVSGGQYNEQFF. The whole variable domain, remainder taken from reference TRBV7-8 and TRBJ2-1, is GAGVSQSPRYKVAKRGQDVALRCDPISGHVSLFWYQQALGQGPEFLTYFQNEAQLDKSGLPSDRFFAERPEGSVSTLKIQRTQQEDSAVYLCASSVSGGQYNEQFFGPGTRLTVL.

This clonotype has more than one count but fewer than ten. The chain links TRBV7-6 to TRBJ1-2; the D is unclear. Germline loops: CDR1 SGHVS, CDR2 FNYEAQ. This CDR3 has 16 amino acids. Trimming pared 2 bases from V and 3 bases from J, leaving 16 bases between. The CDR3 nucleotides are TGTGCCAGCAGCTTAACGGGTATGTCAGCGGACTATGGCTACACCTTC. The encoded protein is CASSLTGMSADYGYTF. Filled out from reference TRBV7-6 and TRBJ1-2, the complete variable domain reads GAGVSQSPRYKVTKRGQDVALRCDPISGHVSLYWYRQALGQGPEFLTYFNYEAQQDKSGLPNDRFSAERPEGSISTLTIQRTEQRDSAMYRCASSLTGMSADYGYTFGSGTRLTVV.

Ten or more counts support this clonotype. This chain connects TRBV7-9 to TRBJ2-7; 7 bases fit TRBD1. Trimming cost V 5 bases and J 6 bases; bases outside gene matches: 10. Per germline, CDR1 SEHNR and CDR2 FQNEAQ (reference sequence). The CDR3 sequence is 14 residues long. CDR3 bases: TGTGCCAGCAGCACCAGCACAGGGGATGGCGAGCAGTACGTC. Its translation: CASSTSTGDGEQYV.

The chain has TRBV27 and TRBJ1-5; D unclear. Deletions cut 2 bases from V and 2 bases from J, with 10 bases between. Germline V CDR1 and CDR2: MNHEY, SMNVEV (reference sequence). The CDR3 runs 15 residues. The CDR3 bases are TGTGCCAGCAGTTTAAGGTGGAGAGGCAATCAGCCCCAGCATTTT. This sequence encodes CASSLRWRGNQPQHF.

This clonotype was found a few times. DNA of the CDR3: TGTGCCACCAGTGTAAGACATAGCAATCAGCCCCAGCATTTT. It is translated as CATSVRHSNQPQHF. The genes are TRBV24-1 and TRBJ1-5; D not resolved. Between the trimmed V and J ends, which lost 5 bases and 0 bases, there was a span of 7 bases. This CDR3 is built from 14 residues. Per germline, CDR1 KGHDR and CDR2 SFDVKD.